Shown below are 30 T cell receptor beta chains from a single sample sequenced in a study of vaccination and CD4 T cells after COVID-19. Their target antigens are unknown. Treatment here: roughly 11-day PBMC culture with coronavirus spike peptide pools or control peptides (ViraFEST assay). Oncomine TCR Beta short-read sequencing was applied to DNA from cultured CD4+ T cells. TCRdb re-analysed the PCR reads in MiXCR, keeping a single row per CDR3 protein. The table has more than 11,000 distinct CDR3 sequences, over 25% seen once; the top ten hold around 17%. This specimen was CD4+ T cells from blood, cultured in vitro, taken before SARS-CoV-2 vaccination. Receptor source: a human donor who received a COVID-19 vaccine.

J is TRBJ2-1 and V is TRBV20-1, with 8 bases identical to TRBD2. Per the germline V gene, CDR1 is DFQATT and CDR2 is SNEGSKA (reference sequence). The V gene end was trimmed by 7 bases and the J gene end by 5 bases; junction bases not matched to a gene: 10. CDR3 length: 14 residues. CDR3 in DNA: TGCAGTGGGGTTATTGCGGGGGGTGACAATGAGCAGTTCTTC. It translates to CSGVIAGGDNEQFF.

This clonotype is labeled medium-sized. This chain links TRBV6-1 with TRBJ1-2; 8 bases are shared with TRBD1. Germline values: CDR1 MNHNS, CDR2 SASEGT. Trimming removed 6 bases from V and 6 bases from J; junction bases left unmatched: 9. This CDR3 spans 14 amino acids. CDR3 loop: CASSRKQGGDGYTF. The CDR3 coding sequence is TGTGCCAGCAGCCGAAAACAGGGGGGGGATGGCTACACCTTC.

This chain joins TRBV14 and TRBJ2-7, with D uncertain. With 2 bases removed from V and 6 bases from J, the gap between germline ends came to 11 bases. The germline gives CDR1 SGHDN, CDR2 FVKESK. CDR3 length: 13 amino acids. The CDR3 DNA sequence: TGTGCCAGCAGCCAATTTCTGACGGGCGAGCAGTACTTC. It codes for CASSQFLTGEQYF.

The V gene is TRBV7-2, the J gene TRBJ2-5; D may be TRBD2 (6 bases). Germline lookup yields CDR1 SGHTA and CDR2 FQGNSA. This CDR3 has 15 residues. V was trimmed by 5 bases and J by 2 bases, leaving 15 bases between them. The DNA of the CDR3 is TGTGCCAGCAGCCCCGACGGACTAAAGCAAGAGACCCAGTACTTC. Residues: CASSPDGLKQETQYF.

This clonotype was found a few times. The chain combines TRBV7-2 with TRBJ2-7; D is ambiguous. CDR1 SGHTA and CDR2 FQGNSA come from the germline V gene. The CDR3 spans 11 residues. V lost 1 base to trimming and J lost 6 bases, with 4 bases between them. The CDR3 DNA reads as TGTGCCAGCAGCTTAGTAGGCGAGCAGTACTTC. Its protein product is CASSLVGEQYF.

This clonotype came up a few times. This rearrangement joins TRBV14 to TRBJ1-5; possible D gene TRBD1, 6 bases. V dropped 8 bases and J dropped 6 bases, with 14 bases sitting between them. Per the germline V gene, CDR1 is SGHDN and CDR2 is FVKESK. This CDR3 has 13 amino acids. The CDR3 reads CASGGRGGQPQHF. The CDR3 DNA follows: TGTGCCAGCGGGGGCAGGGGCGGTCAGCCCCAGCATTTT. The whole variable domain, remainder taken from reference TRBV14 and TRBJ1-5, is EAGVTQFPSHSVIEKGQTVTLRCDPISGHDNLYWYRRVMGKEIKFLLHFVKESKQDESGMPNNRFLAERTGGTYSTLKVQPAELEDSGVYFCASGGRGGQPQHFGDGTRLSIL.

A few counts support this clonotype. The genes are TRBV7-2 and TRBJ2-7; 7 positions agree with TRBD1. With V trimmed by 1 base and J by 9 bases, 12 bases remained unmatched. The CDR3 length is 15 residues. CDR1 SGHTA and CDR2 FQGNSA come from the germline V gene. This CDR3 reads CASSLGGGLYGWQYF. The DNA for the CDR3 is TGTGCCAGCAGCTTAGGAGGGGGCTTATATGGTTGGCAGTACTTC.

This rearrangement joins TRBV11-3 to TRBJ2-3; the D gene could be TRBD1 or TRBD2 (5 bases each). Germline-derived CDR1 and CDR2 are SGHNT and YENEEA. V gave up 6 bases and J gave up 3 bases, with 13 bases separating them. CDR3 length: 14 residues. CDR3 protein: CASRPGPATDTQYF. In DNA form, the CDR3 reads TGTGCCAGCAGACCGGGACCGGCTACAGATACGCAGTATTTT.

This sequence joins TRBV6-5 and TRBJ1-1; no firm D call. V shed 2 bases and J shed 1 base, with 14 bases lying between them. This CDR3 has 16 residues. Germline V lookup: CDR1 MNHEY, CDR2 SVGAGI. CDR3 bases: TGTGCCAGCAGTTACGGGCGGAGGACGGCGAACACTGAAGCTTTCTTT. Protein product: CASSYGRRTANTEAFF.

This chain uses TRBV11-2 with TRBJ2-2, with 12 bases that match TRBD1. The CDR3 is 15 amino acids. V trimming: 7 bases; J trimming: 5 bases; junction bases outside the gene matches: 5. CDR1 and CDR2 (germline): SGHAT, FQNNGV. The CDR3 here is CASTPGQGATGELFF. In nucleotides, the CDR3 is TGTGCCAGCACCCCGGGACAGGGGGCGACCGGGGAGCTGTTTTTT.

This clonotype has only a few counts. This chain links TRBV20-1 with TRBJ1-5; 7 nucleotides align to TRBD1. The length of the CDR3 is 15 residues. The germline gives CDR1 DFQATT, CDR2 SNEGSKA (reference sequence). Trimming removed 1 base from V and 5 bases from J; junction bases left unmatched: 8. The CDR3 DNA sequence: TGCAGTGCTAGAGGAAACACAGGGGTGTATCAGCCCCAGCATTTT. Translating it yields CSARGNTGVYQPQHF.

This chain links TRBV11-3 with TRBJ1-1; D may be TRBD1 (6 bases). V lost 5 bases and J 4 bases, leaving 17 bases between the germline ends. The CDR3 spans 15 residues. Per the germline V gene, CDR1 is SGHNT and CDR2 is YENEEA. The DNA of the CDR3 is TGTGCCAGCAGCCCAGGGGAGGGTCGGCGCACTGAAGCTTTCTTT. It codes for CASSPGEGRRTEAFF.

This clonotype was recorded a few times. The chain is built from TRBV2 and TRBJ1-1, with D perhaps matching TRBD1 (5 bases). Trimming took 6 bases from V and 0 from J, leaving 11 bases between them. There are 14 residues in the CDR3. The germline gives CDR1 SNHLY, CDR2 FYNNEI. In DNA form, the CDR3 reads TGTGCCAGCAGGAAGACAGTCATGAACACTGAAGCTTTCTTT. It specifies CASRKTVMNTEAFF. Combining the CDR3 with reference TRBV2 and TRBJ1-1 gives the whole variable domain EPEVTQTPSHQVTQMGQEVILRCVPISNHLYFYWYRQILGQKVEFLVSFYNNEISEKSEIFDDQFSVERPDGSNFTLKIRSTKLEDSAMYFCASRKTVMNTEAFFGQGTRLTVV.

A few counts support this clonotype. The V gene is TRBV20-1, the J gene TRBJ2-3; 16 bases match TRBD2. Losses at the gene ends were 3 bases for V and 0 bases for J; bases not matched to a gene: 12. In germline, CDR1 is DFQATT, CDR2 SNEGSKA (reference sequence). The CDR3 spans 20 residues. The CDR3 DNA sequence: TGCAGTGCTAGGTTACCGGGACTAGCGGGGGGGGTTACTAGCACAGATACGCAGTATTTT. Its protein product is CSARLPGLAGGVTSTDTQYF.

This clonotype was detected only a few times. The chain links TRBV20-1 to TRBJ1-1; D is ambiguous. From germline, CDR1 is DFQATT and CDR2 SNEGSKA (reference sequence). The V end was cut by 1 base, the J end by 0 bases, with 9 bases between. The CDR3 is made up of 14 amino acids. The CDR3 region is CSARGGVMNTEAFF. DNA of the CDR3: TGCAGTGCTAGAGGTGGGGTTATGAACACTGAAGCTTTCTTT.

This sequence joins TRBV7-2 and TRBJ2-7; D may be TRBD1 or TRBD2 (7 bases each). The V gene's germline CDR1 is SGHTA and CDR2 FQGNSA. The length of the CDR3 is 15 residues. V lost 2 bases and J lost 3, with 14 bases in between. In DNA, the CDR3 is TGTGCCAGCAGCTTAAGGCAGGGGGGGATCTACGAGCAGTACTTC. Its translation is CASSLRQGGIYEQYF.

The chain employs TRBV12-3 or TRBV12-4 and TRBJ1-2; a weak D match, TRBD1 (5 bases). V was clipped by 3 bases and J by 8 bases, with 22 bases between them. This CDR3 has 16 amino acids. The CDR3 reads CASSFHVLRQGEGYTF. In nucleotides, the CDR3 is TGTGCCAGCAGTTTTCACGTGCTCCGGCAGGGTGAAGGCTACACCTTC.

The gene calls are TRBV21-1 and TRBJ2-2; TRBD2 was called by the table and not checked on the DNA. TRBV21-1 is a pseudogene locus. CDR3 length equals 19 residues. CDR3 coding DNA: TGTGCCAGCAGCAAATCAGGCGCTAGCGGGGGGGCAAGCACCGGGGAGCTGTTTTTT. It is translated as CASSKSGASGGASTGELFF.

This clonotype has just a few counts. The CDR3 region has the DNA TGTGCCAGCAGCCTACTCGTGGAGGGGAGCCAGCCCCAGCATTTT. Translated: CASSLLVEGSQPQHF. This chain uses TRBV11-1 with TRBJ1-5; D is possibly TRBD1 (5 bases). V was cut by 5 bases and J by 7 bases, with 18 bases left in between. Germline V lookup: CDR1 SGHAT, CDR2 FQDESV (reference sequence). This CDR3 has 15 amino acids.

This clonotype was observed a few times. V and J are TRBV20-1 and TRBJ2-7; weak D call: TRBD2 (5 bases). The germline V gene has CDR1 DFQATT and CDR2 SNEGSKA (reference sequence). This CDR3 region has 12 residues. Trimming left V 6 bases short and J 4 bases short, with 13 bases between. In DNA, the CDR3 is TGCAGTGCAGGTAACGGCGGGTACGAGCAGTACTTC. Amino acids: CSAGNGGYEQYF.

This clonotype was seen more than once but under ten times. V is TRBV6-1 and J is TRBJ2-4, with 8 nucleotides matching TRBD1. Germline V CDR1 and CDR2: MNHNS, SASEGT. Trimming at V came to 4 bases and at J to 5 bases, leaving 1 base not matched to a gene. The CDR3 runs to 13 residues. CDR3 coding DNA: TGTGCCAGCAGTGCAGGGGGCGAAAACATTCAGTACTTC. It specifies CASSAGGENIQYF.

V usage is TRBV12-3 or TRBV12-4 and J usage is TRBJ1-1; D unresolved. The length of the CDR3 is 14 residues. The V and J ends lost 4 bases and 0 bases respectively, with 9 bases between them. CDR3: CASSSADVNTEAFF. The CDR3 DNA sequence: TGTGCCAGCAGTTCGGCGGACGTGAACACTGAAGCTTTCTTT.

The chain recombines TRBV7-9 with TRBJ2-2, with D hard to call. V was clipped by 5 bases and J by 5 bases, with 6 bases between them. Germline loops: CDR1 SEHNR, CDR2 FQNEAQ (reference sequence). This CDR3 comprises 12 residues. CDR3: CASSPRTGELFF. The CDR3 DNA reads as TGTGCCAGCAGCCCTAGAACCGGGGAGCTGTTTTTT.

This rearrangement joins TRBV5-1 to TRBJ2-5; no reliable D call. The V gene's germline CDR1 is SGHRS and CDR2 YFSETQ. The CDR3 runs 20 residues. Deletions cut 6 bases from V and 2 bases from J, with 32 bases between. The CDR3 spells CASNSSDQYTRDPRQETQYF. The CDR3 bases are TGCGCCAGCAACAGTTCGGACCAGTATACAAGAGACCCCAGACAAGAGACCCAGTACTTC.

The chain carries TRBV18 and TRBJ2-7; no clear D. The CDR3 length is 13 residues. Germline V CDR1 and CDR2: KGHSH, LQKENI. Trimming took off 2 bases at V and 1 base at J, with 6 bases between the two ends. Written as DNA, the CDR3 is TGTGCCAGCTCACCAGTCAGTTCCTACGAGCAGTACTTC. The encoded protein is CASSPVSSYEQYF.

This clonotype appeared a few times. V usage is TRBV10-1 and J usage is TRBJ2-3; a possible D gene is TRBD2 (5 bases). Germline V gene sequence: CDR1 WNHNN, CDR2 SYGVQD (reference sequence). CDR3 length: 15 amino acids. The V end was cut by 8 bases, the J end by 0 bases, with 15 bases between. The DNA of the CDR3 is TGCGCCAGCGGGAGAGTAAAAGGGAGCACAGATACGCAGTATTTT. Amino acids: CASGRVKGSTDTQYF.

The chain combines TRBV5-1 with TRBJ2-2, with a weak D call TRBD1 (5 bases). The V gene lost 5 bases and the J gene lost 4 bases, with 12 bases spanning the gap. The CDR3 length is 14 residues. Germline CDR1 SGHRS, CDR2 YFSETQ. The chain's CDR3 is CASRQPQATGELFF. The CDR3 coding sequence is TGCGCCAGCAGACAACCACAGGCCACCGGGGAGCTGTTTTTT.

V and J are TRBV19 and TRBJ2-5, with D maybe TRBD2 (6 bases). V was shortened by 4 bases and J by 1 base, with 16 bases between the two germline ends. The CDR3 has 16 amino acids. Germline assignment: CDR1 LNHDA and CDR2 SQIVND (reference sequence). The CDR3 DNA reads TGTGCCAGTAGTACCGGGGGTCAACCCGTCCAAGAGACCCAGTACTTC. Residues: CASSTGGQPVQETQYF.

This clonotype was counted between two and nine times. The rearrangement joins TRBV5-1 to TRBJ2-1; no firm D call. The CDR3 is made up of 12 amino acids. Germline CDR1 reads SGHRS; CDR2 reads YFSETQ. Trimming pared 0 bases from V and 10 bases from J, leaving 8 bases between. The DNA of the CDR3 is TGCGCCAGCAGCTTGGACGTCCACGAGCAGTTCTTC. The encoded protein is CASSLDVHEQFF.

The chain combines TRBV10-1 with TRBJ2-5, with D possibly matching TRBD1 (6 bases). The CDR3 is 13 residues long. The germline gives CDR1 WNHNN, CDR2 SYGVQD (reference sequence). Trimming took 6 bases from V and 4 from J, leaving 12 bases between them. The CDR3 DNA reads as TGCGCCAGCAGCTATACAGGGAGAGAGACCCAGTACTTC. Encoded protein: CASSYTGRETQYF.